A single sample is the source of the 25 T cell receptor beta chains below, sequenced in a study of shared clonotypes between healthy human individuals. Clones were sequenced by immunoSEQ multiplex PCR, and TCRdb holds only the in-frame ones, with some missing. The repertoire consists of over a million clones, with around 75% occurring once and the leading ten covering roughly 1.5%. Sequenced sample: memory CD4+ T cells sorted from blood. The subset here: CD45RA-negative fraction. The receptors were sampled from a man between 18 and 35 years old in good health.

The chain is built from TRBV7-8 and TRBJ2-2; D unresolved. Per the germline V gene, CDR1 is SGHVS and CDR2 is FQNEAQ. CDR3 length: 12 amino acids. Trimming cost V 3 bases and J 5 bases, with 4 bases left between them. The CDR3 protein is CASSFVTGELFF. The CDR3 DNA reads TGTGCCAGCAGCTTTGTTACCGGGGAGCTGTTTTTT.

The V gene is TRBV19, the J gene TRBJ2-1; D not certain. V was trimmed by 3 bases and J by 7 bases, leaving 4 bases between them. Looked up from germline, CDR1 is LNHDA and CDR2 is SQIVND (reference sequence). CDR3 length equals 11 residues. The CDR3 loop is CASSIRNEQFF. CDR3 nucleotides: TGTGCCAGTAGTATCCGGAATGAGCAGTTCTTC. The full variable domain, with the rest looked up from reference TRBV19 and TRBJ2-1, is DGGITQSPKYLFRKEGQNVTLSCEQNLNHDAMYWYRQDPGQGLRLIYYSQIVNDFQKGDIAEGYSVSREKKESFPLTVTSAQKNPTAFYLCASSIRNEQFFGPGTRLTVL.

J is TRBJ2-5 and V is TRBV20-1; perhaps D is TRBD1 or TRBD2 (6 bases each). CDR3 length: 11 residues. V dropped 7 bases and J dropped 5 bases, with 11 bases sitting between them. Germline V gene sequence: CDR1 DFQATT, CDR2 SNEGSKA (reference sequence). The CDR3 is CSGGAQETQYF. In DNA, the CDR3 is TGCAGTGGGGGGGCCCAGGAGACCCAGTACTTC.

The chain couples TRBV7-8 to TRBJ1-5, with D perhaps matching TRBD1 (5 bases). Germline V CDR1 and CDR2: SGHVS, FQNEAQ. The CDR3 contains 15 residues. V gave up 5 bases and J gave up 5 bases, with 16 bases separating them. CDR3 amino acids: CASSPVIGAHQPQHF. The CDR3 DNA sequence: TGTGCCAGCAGCCCTGTGATTGGGGCGCATCAGCCCCAGCATTTT.

This clone was observed a few times. This rearrangement joins TRBV7-2 to TRBJ2-7; no firm D call. Germline CDR1 is SGHTA and CDR2 is FQGNSA. The CDR3 is 15 amino acids. The V and J ends lost 1 base and 2 bases respectively, with 12 bases between them. CDR3 sequence (DNA): TGTGCCAGCAGCTTAGGCCTCGGGCTAACCTACGAGCAGTACTTC. It specifies CASSLGLGLTYEQYF.

This sequence joins TRBV10-3 and TRBJ2-6, with TRBD2 matching 10 bases. V trimming: 4 bases; J trimming: 9 bases; junction bases outside the gene matches: 9. Germline-derived CDR1 and CDR2 are ENHRY and SYGVKD. The CDR3 runs to 16 residues. The CDR3 reads CAISATSGKVGNVLTF. In DNA, the CDR3 is TGTGCCATCAGTGCCACTAGCGGGAAGGTTGGCAACGTCCTGACTTTC.

The V gene is TRBV29-1, the J gene TRBJ1-1; perhaps TRBD1 as D (6 bases). V dropped 1 base and J dropped 1 base, with 10 bases sitting between them. The CDR3 has 14 amino acids. Germline lookup yields CDR1 SQVTM and CDR2 ANQGSEA. Written as DNA, the CDR3 is TGCAGCGTTGAAGGTGGGACAACGAACACTGAAGCTTTCTTT. It specifies CSVEGGTTNTEAFF.

The J gene is TRBJ2-1, the V gene TRBV7-2; D might be TRBD1 or TRBD2, each matching 5 bases. V dropped 1 base and J dropped 7 bases, with 8 bases sitting between them. This CDR3 contains 13 residues. Germline V gives CDR1 SGHTA, CDR2 FQGNSA. This CDR3 is CASSLGWGNEQFF. The DNA for the CDR3 is TGTGCCAGCAGCTTAGGGTGGGGGAATGAGCAGTTCTTC.

The DNA of the CDR3 is TGTGCCAGCAGCCAAAGGGGGTCGGGAAACCTTCGGGGAAACACCATATATTTT. Its protein product is CASSQRGSGNLRGNTIYF. V usage is TRBV7-9 and J usage is TRBJ1-3, with a tentative D call TRBD1 (6 bases). The CDR3 has 18 residues. Germline lookup yields CDR1 SEHNR and CDR2 FQNEAQ (reference sequence). The V end lost 5 bases, the J end lost 4 bases, and 24 bases lay between the germline ends.

The chain couples TRBV5-1 to TRBJ1-5; 7 positions agree with TRBD1. Germline V gene data show CDR1 as SGHRS and CDR2 as YFSETQ. Trimming at V came to 0 bases and at J to 2 bases, leaving 8 bases not matched to a gene. This CDR3 has 17 residues. For the CDR3, the DNA is TGCGCCAGCAGCTTGGCGCCAGGGGGAGGGGGCAATCAGCCCCAGCATTTT. Its protein is CASSLAPGGGGNQPQHF.

CDR3 amino acids: CASSFSTAGANVLTF. Written as DNA, the CDR3 is TGTGCCAGCAGCTTTTCCACCGCTGGGGCCAACGTCCTGACTTTC. The gene calls are TRBV7-8 and TRBJ2-6; D not certain. V lost 3 bases and J lost 2, with 8 bases in between. The length of the CDR3 is 15 residues. Germline assignment: CDR1 SGHVS and CDR2 FQNEAQ.

CDR3 coding DNA: TGTGCCAGCTCACCACCGCAAGGAACAGTTTCCGGGGAGCTGTTTTTT. It is translated as CASSPPQGTVSGELFF. The V gene is TRBV18, the J gene TRBJ2-2, with unresolved D. The CDR3 consists of 16 residues. In germline, CDR1 is KGHSH, CDR2 LQKENI. V lost 0 bases to trimming and J lost 6 bases, with 14 bases between them.

V is TRBV23-1 and J is TRBJ2-7; no definite D call. TRBV23-1 is an ORF, with its function uncertain. Trimming took 2 bases from V and 0 from J, leaving 5 bases between them. This CDR3 contains 13 residues. The CDR3 DNA reads TGCGCCAGCAGTCAACAGGCCTCCTACGAGCAGTACTTC. Residues: CASSQQASYEQYF.

V usage is TRBV7-2 and J usage is TRBJ2-3; D gene unclear. The CDR3 is 11 amino acids. In germline, CDR1 is SGHTA, CDR2 FQGNSA. V was pared by 3 bases and J by 7 bases, with 5 bases between. The CDR3 region has the DNA TGTGCCAGCAGCTTGCCCAATACGCAGTATTTT. This translates into CASSLPNTQYF.

Concerning this clone: A much more abundant neighbour one base away suggests this may be a read error. The J gene is TRBJ2-7, the V gene TRBV5-1; D is unclear. The CDR3 is 11 residues long. Trimming cost V 0 bases and J 6 bases, with 4 bases left between them. Germline assignment: CDR1 SGHRS and CDR2 YFSETQ. Here the CDR3 reads CASSLGLEQYF. In DNA, the CDR3 is TGCGCCAGCAGCTTGGGACTCGAGCAGTACTTC. Complete variable domain (other parts from reference TRBV5-1 and TRBJ2-7): KAGVTQTPRYLIKTRGQQVTLSCSPISGHRSVSWYQQTPGQGLQFLFEYFSETQRNKGNFPGRFSGRQFSNSRSEMNVSTLELGDSALYLCASSLGLEQYFGPGTRLTVT.

V gene TRBV28 combines with J gene TRBJ1-1; no reliable D call. The CDR3 spans 15 residues. The V end lost 6 bases, the J end lost 1 base, and 15 bases lay between the germline ends. Germline CDR1 reads MDHEN; CDR2 reads SYDVKM. CDR3 loop: CASRSELIPNTEAFF. CDR3 in DNA: TGTGCCAGCAGATCCGAACTAATCCCGAACACTGAAGCTTTCTTT.

This chain uses TRBV20-1 with TRBJ1-1; D remains unclear. Trimming stripped 6 bases from V and 4 bases from J, with 9 bases between. The CDR3 loop spans 11 amino acids. Per the germline V gene, CDR1 is DFQATT and CDR2 is SNEGSKA (reference sequence). The CDR3: CSAEFSTEAFF. Written as DNA, the CDR3 is TGCAGTGCCGAGTTCAGCACTGAAGCTTTCTTT.

The rearrangement uses TRBV6-1 and TRBJ1-4, with D unresolved. V lost 6 bases to trimming and J lost 10 bases, with 15 bases between them. The CDR3 covers 13 residues. Germline CDR1 MNHNS, CDR2 SASEGT. The CDR3 region has the DNA TGTGCCAGCAGAGAAAGCGGGGTGCGAAAACTGTTTTTT. Protein sequence: CASRESGVRKLFF.

This sequence joins TRBV11-2 and TRBJ2-7, with TRBD2 matching 14 bases. J gave up 8 bases and V 4 bases, and 4 bases lay outside the gene matches. The CDR3 extends over 14 amino acids. Germline V gene data show CDR1 as SGHAT and CDR2 as FQNNGV. The CDR3 nucleotides are TGTGCCAGCAGCTCGGGACTAGCGGGAGAGAAGCAGTACTTC. Its translation is CASSSGLAGEKQYF.

The J gene is TRBJ2-7, the V gene TRBV29-1; 15 positions match TRBD2. J lost 0 bases, V lost 6 bases, and 6 bases had no gene match. The CDR3 loop spans 16 amino acids. CDR1 and CDR2 from the germline V gene are SQVTM and ANQGSEA. The CDR3 region is CSVGLAGGRSSYEQYF. The CDR3 DNA reads as TGCAGCGTGGGACTAGCGGGGGGCAGGAGCTCCTACGAGCAGTACTTC.

The genes are TRBV5-6 and TRBJ2-7, with TRBD1 matching 9 bases. Trimming removed 0 bases from V and 5 bases from J; junction bases left unmatched: 9. CDR1 and CDR2 (germline): SGHDT, YYEEEE. The CDR3 consists of 16 residues. In DNA, the CDR3 is TGTGCCAGCAGCTTGGGGGACAGGGTCATGATTAACGAGCAGTACTTC. Translated: CASSLGDRVMINEQYF.

The chain couples TRBV19 to TRBJ2-3, with unresolved D. Trimming took off 5 bases at V and 0 bases at J, with 9 bases between the two ends. This CDR3 has 14 amino acids. The germline CDR1 and CDR2 sequences are LNHDA and SQIVND (reference sequence). CDR3 sequence reads: CASSLFTSTDTQYF. In DNA, the CDR3 is TGTGCCAGTAGTCTCTTCACTAGCACAGATACGCAGTATTTT.

The chain is built from TRBV4-2 and TRBJ1-3; D gene unclear. Germline loops: CDR1 LGHNA, CDR2 YNFKEQ. This CDR3 region has 15 residues. V was shortened by 5 bases and J by 1 base, with 12 bases between the two germline ends. The chain's CDR3 is CASSSLQASGNTIYF. CDR3 coding DNA: TGTGCCAGCAGCTCCCTCCAGGCGTCTGGAAACACCATATATTTT.

The V and J genes are TRBV2 and TRBJ2-5; no clear D. Trimming left V 4 bases short and J 0 bases short, with 9 bases between. Germline V gives CDR1 SNHLY, CDR2 FYNNEI. This CDR3 is 14 amino acids long. In nucleotides, the CDR3 is TGTGCCAGCAGTGCTATAGGGTACCAAGAGACCCAGTACTTC. Protein sequence: CASSAIGYQETQYF.

This clone was seen just once. This chain links TRBV7-8 with TRBJ1-2, with TRBD1 matching over 10 bases. J gave up 2 bases and V 5 bases, and 11 bases lay outside the gene matches. CDR1 SGHVS and CDR2 FQNEAQ come from the germline V gene. This CDR3 region has 17 residues. The CDR3 is CASSARARDRGNYGYTF. In DNA, the CDR3 is TGTGCCAGCAGCGCCCGGGCCCGGGACAGGGGCAACTATGGCTACACCTTC.